This entry lists 27 T cell receptor beta chains sequenced from one sample in a study of low-dose radiotherapy and immunotherapy resistance in tumors. With TRAV- and TRBV-specific primers, first-strand cDNA was made, covering the alpha and beta chains. TCRs underwent roughly 20 PCR cycles of amplification with a constant-region primer and V-primer adapter. One entry per CDR3 protein, called by TCRdb with MiXCR from the reads. The table lists 30,000 to 40,000 distinct CDR3 sequences, around 20% of them singletons. Time point specified: after trial treatment. Treatment in this sample: LDRT plus nivolumab, ipilimumab, low-dose cyclophosphamide and aspirin (RACIN trial). The sample was PBMCs, taken after low-dose radiotherapy plus immunotherapy. These receptors came from a female donor with ovarian cancer.

This clonotype has a count of ten or more. This chain joins TRBV5-4 and TRBJ2-2, with a tentative D call TRBD1 (6 bases). Germline CDR1 reads SGHNT; CDR2 reads YYREEE (reference sequence). Trimming shortened V by 5 bases and J by 4 bases, and 12 bases separated the two germline ends. The CDR3 spans 14 residues. As DNA, the CDR3 is TGTGCCAGCAGACCGGGACATTCCACCGGGGAGCTGTTTTTT. This translates into CASRPGHSTGELFF. Full variable domain (rest looked up from reference TRBV5-4 and TRBJ2-2): ETGVTQSPTHLIKTRGQQVTLRCSSQSGHNTVSWYQQALGQGPQFIFQYYREEENGRGNFPPRFSGLQFPNYSSELNVNALELDDSALYLCASRPGHSTGELFFGEGSRLTVL.

This clonotype has a count of ten or more. This chain connects TRBV5-4 to TRBJ2-7; a possible D gene is TRBD2 (5 bases). Germline V gene sequence: CDR1 SGHNT, CDR2 YYREEE (reference sequence). Trimming pared 4 bases from V and 0 bases from J, leaving 5 bases between. The CDR3 totals 12 residues. The CDR3 region is CASSRDSYEQYF. CDR3 bases: TGTGCCAGCAGCCGGGACTCCTACGAGCAGTACTTC.

This clonotype has ten or more counts. This chain links TRBV11-2 with TRBJ2-3, with unresolved D. Trimming stripped 5 bases from V and 3 bases from J, with 6 bases between. The CDR3 sequence is 12 residues long. CDR1 and CDR2 (germline): SGHAT, FQNNGV. The CDR3, as DNA: TGTGCCAGCAGCCGGTGGACAGATACGCAGTATTTT. It encodes CASSRWTDTQYF.

This clonotype was detected many times. The genes are TRBV30 and TRBJ2-2, with 7 bases identical to TRBD2. Germline V CDR1 and CDR2: GTSNPN, SVGIG (reference sequence). The ends lost 3 bases at V and 7 bases at J; junction bases unmatched: 8. CDR3 size: 14 residues. The CDR3 here is CAWRQSGTDGELFF. The CDR3 nucleotides read TGTGCCTGGAGACAAAGCGGGACGGACGGGGAGCTGTTTTTT. Supplemented by reference TRBV30 and TRBJ2-2, the full variable domain reads SQTIHQWPATLVQPVGSPLSLECTVEGTSNPNLYWYRQAAGRGLQLLFYSVGIGQISSEVPQNLSASRPQDRQFILSSKKLLLSDSGFYLCAWRQSGTDGELFFGEGSRLTVL.

This clonotype qualifies as medium-sized (0.01 to 0.1%). The chain joins TRBV29-1 to TRBJ2-1; a weak D match, TRBD1 (5 bases). Germline V gene sequence: CDR1 SQVTM, CDR2 ANQGSEA. The CDR3 sequence is 14 residues long. Trimming shortened V by 8 bases and J by 2 bases, and 16 bases separated the two germline ends. The CDR3 loop reads CSFEEGVAYNEQFF. CDR3 nucleotide sequence: TGCAGCTTCGAGGAAGGGGTCGCCTACAATGAGCAGTTCTTC.

In its sample, this clonotype was seen many times. V is TRBV7-9 and J is TRBJ1-2, with a weak D call TRBD1 (6 bases). Trimming stripped 5 bases from V and 8 bases from J, with 27 bases between. Looked up from germline, CDR1 is SEHNR and CDR2 is FQNEAQ (reference sequence). The CDR3 covers 17 residues. The CDR3 is CASSPSGGGRNLGGYTF. DNA for the CDR3: TGTGCCAGCAGCCCGTCGGGGGGCGGTCGTAACCTTGGAGGCTACACCTTC.

This clonotype was seen ten or more times. CDR3 residues: CASSIDPGKGYQPQHF. The CDR3 DNA reads as TGTGCCAGTAGTATAGACCCAGGGAAAGGGTATCAGCCCCAGCATTTT. V and J are TRBV19 and TRBJ1-5, with D maybe TRBD1 (5 bases). Deletions cut 0 bases from V and 5 bases from J, with 14 bases between. This CDR3 has 16 residues. Germline loops: CDR1 LNHDA, CDR2 SQIVND (reference sequence). Using reference TRBV19 and TRBJ1-5 for the parts outside the CDR3, the full variable domain is DGGITQSPKYLFRKEGQNVTLSCEQNLNHDAMYWYRQDPGQGLRLIYYSQIVNDFQKGDIAEGYSVSREKKESFPLTVTSAQKNPTAFYLCASSIDPGKGYQPQHFGDGTRLSIL.

The rearrangement joins TRBV30 to TRBJ2-1; no reliable D call. The germline gives CDR1 GTSNPN, CDR2 SVGIG (reference sequence). CDR3 length: 11 amino acids. V lost 3 bases and J lost 11, with 11 bases in between. In DNA, the CDR3 is TGTGCCTGGAGCGGAATAGATCAGCAGTTCTTC. Translation gives CAWSGIDQQFF.

The V gene is TRBV6-6, the J gene TRBJ1-6, with 7 bases identical to TRBD1. The length of the CDR3 is 15 residues. The germline V gene encodes CDR1 MNHNY and CDR2 SVGAGI (reference sequence). The V segment lost 2 bases and the J segment 6 bases; nucleotides outside the gene matches: 4. CDR3 in amino acids: CASSYAAGGNSPLHF. The CDR3 DNA is TGTGCCAGCAGTTACGCGGCAGGGGGTAATTCACCCCTCCACTTT.

This clonotype was observed a handful of times. It is likely a read error: a sequence one base away is far more abundant. The chain recombines TRBV4-1 with TRBJ2-4; D assignment may be TRBD1 or TRBD2 (6 bases each). This CDR3 region has 17 residues. V dropped 0 bases and J dropped 13 bases, with 25 bases sitting between them. Germline CDR1 MGHRA, CDR2 YSYEKL. The CDR3 reads CASSQERYGGSYNEQYF. For the CDR3, the DNA is TGCGCCAGCAGCCAAGAGAGGTACGGGGGCTCCTACAATGAGCAGTACTTC.

In its sample, this clonotype was seen many times. The rearrangement links TRBV2 to TRBJ2-5; 10 bases are a match to TRBD2. V lost 7 bases to trimming and J lost 4 bases; unmatched junction nucleotides: 9. Germline values: CDR1 SNHLY, CDR2 FYNNEI. The CDR3 is 15 residues long. The CDR3 loop reads CASNPAGGPGETQYF. The CDR3 DNA is TGTGCCAGCAATCCAGCGGGGGGGCCGGGAGAGACCCAGTACTTC.

This clonotype was seen many times. The rearrangement links TRBV7-2 to TRBJ2-1; 7 bases line up with TRBD2. Per the germline V gene, CDR1 is SGHTA and CDR2 is FQGNSA. The trim removed 4 bases at V and 8 bases at J, leaving 5 bases unmatched. This CDR3 is 13 amino acids long. CDR3 region: CASSSRTSYEQFF. The CDR3 region has the DNA TGTGCCAGCAGCTCTCGGACTAGTTATGAGCAGTTCTTC.

By share of the sample, this clonotype is medium-sized. This rearrangement joins TRBV2 to TRBJ2-3, with D perhaps TRBD2 (6 bases). The CDR3 covers 14 residues. Deletions cut 6 bases from V and 0 bases from J, with 10 bases between. Germline V gene data show CDR1 as SNHLY and CDR2 as FYNNEI. The CDR3 loop is CASSAGTSTDTQYF. CDR3 sequence (DNA): TGTGCCAGCAGCGCCGGGACTAGCACAGATACGCAGTATTTT.

DNA of the CDR3: TGTGCCAGCAGTACCGCCTTTGAGCGCCTCAATGAGCAGTTCTTC. Amino acid sequence: CASSTAFERLNEQFF. V is TRBV28 and J is TRBJ2-1; D is unresolved. Trimming removed 5 bases at V and 6 bases at J, with 17 bases between. The length of the CDR3 is 15 residues. Per germline, CDR1 MDHEN and CDR2 SYDVKM. Based on the CDR3 plus reference TRBV28 and TRBJ2-1, the full variable domain is DVKVTQSSRYLVKRTGEKVFLECVQDMDHENMFWYRQDPGLGLRLIYFSYDVKMKEKGDIPEGYSVSREKKERFSLILESASTNQTSMYLCASSTAFERLNEQFFGPGTRLTVL.

This clonotype was observed many times. The chain links TRBV6-4 to TRBJ2-2; 7 bases align to TRBD1. The germline gives CDR1 MRHNA, CDR2 SNTAGT. The CDR3 runs 15 residues. Losses at the gene ends were 6 bases for V and 2 bases for J; bases not matched to a gene: 6. CDR3 sequence: CASSQKGANTGELFF. For the CDR3, the DNA is TGTGCCAGCAGCCAAAAGGGGGCTAACACCGGGGAGCTGTTTTTT.

In its sample, this clonotype was seen many times. A junction boundary mismatches the germline segment, possibly from a read error. This chain uses TRBV5-1 with TRBJ1-1; D uncertain. Germline V lookup: CDR1 SGHRS, CDR2 YFSETQ. The CDR3 extends over 12 amino acids. In DNA form, the CDR3 reads TGTGCCAGCAGCTTGGGGTACACTGAAGCTTTCTTT. Its translation: CASSLGYTEAFF.

This clonotype was counted ten times or more. This chain joins TRBV29-1 and TRBJ1-1, with TRBD1 as a possible D gene (5 bases). CDR3 size: 10 residues. Germline assignment: CDR1 SQVTM and CDR2 ANQGSEA. The CDR3 protein is CRSGDTEAFF. The DNA of the CDR3 is TGCAGGTCGGGGGACACTGAAGCTTTCTTT.

The gene calls are TRBV5-4 and TRBJ1-4; the match to TRBD1 covers 10 bases. Germline-derived CDR1 and CDR2 are SGHNT and YYREEE (reference sequence). The CDR3 totals 17 residues. The junction had 13 bases not matched to a gene; V was cut back by 3 bases and J by 8 bases. CDR3 sequence (DNA): TGTGCCAGCAGCTCGAATCCCGGGACAGGGGCAAGGGAAAAACTGTTTTTT. This encodes CASSSNPGTGAREKLFF.

This clonotype was counted between two and nine times. Because the CDR3's place on the DNA is in doubt, the DNA is left out and the CDR3 is given as listed by TCRdb. The chain employs TRBV5-1 and TRBJ2-2; the tabulated D call, TRBD2, remains unverified against the DNA. Termini included, the CDR3 measures 18 amino acids. Germline V gene sequence: CDR1 SGHRS, CDR2 YFSETQ. The CDR3 spells CASSLRASMANTGELFFF.

This clonotype was observed a handful of times. This chain uses TRBV3-1 with TRBJ1-1; perhaps TRBD1 as D (6 bases). V shed 3 bases and J shed 3 bases, with 17 bases lying between them. There are 16 residues in the CDR3. Germline loops: CDR1 LGHDT, CDR2 YNNKEL (reference sequence). The CDR3 region is CASSQPRGGAYTEAFF. CDR3 sequence (DNA): TGTGCCAGCAGCCAGCCGAGAGGGGGAGCGTACACTGAAGCTTTCTTT.

A few counts support this clonotype. This chain joins TRBV28 and TRBJ2-1; 8 bases align to TRBD2. Looked up from germline, CDR1 is MDHEN and CDR2 is SYDVKM. The V segment lost 5 bases and the J segment 6 bases; nucleotides outside the gene matches: 9. The CDR3 covers 15 residues. The DNA of the CDR3 is TGTGCCAGCAGTCAATGGACTAGCCGGGGCAATGAGCAGTTCTTC. Amino acids: CASSQWTSRGNEQFF.

Many counts were recorded for this clonotype. The rearrangement links TRBV12-3 or TRBV12-4 to TRBJ2-1; D not certain. This CDR3 spans 11 amino acids. V was shortened by 4 bases and J by 7 bases, with 5 bases between the two germline ends. In DNA form, the CDR3 reads TGTGCCAGCAGTTCGAAGAATGAGCAGTTCTTC. The encoded protein is CASSSKNEQFF.

This rearrangement joins TRBV5-1 to TRBJ2-7; 8 nucleotides agree with TRBD1. V lost 2 bases and J lost 6; bases outside the gene matches: 13. The CDR3 has 16 residues. Germline V lookup: CDR1 SGHRS, CDR2 YFSETQ. The CDR3 sequence is CASSLGRGQEMGEQYF. CDR3 bases: TGCGCCAGCAGCTTAGGCAGGGGGCAGGAGATGGGCGAGCAGTACTTC.

This clonotype was counted ten times or more. The chain joins TRBV11-3 to TRBJ2-3, with D maybe TRBD2 (6 bases). CDR3 length: 14 amino acids. V was trimmed by 1 base and J by 8 bases, leaving 13 bases between them. Germline V lookup: CDR1 SGHNT, CDR2 YENEEA. The CDR3 loop is CASSLGGGSGTQYF. As DNA, the CDR3 is TGTGCCAGCAGCTTAGGTGGGGGGTCCGGTACGCAGTATTTT.

Ten or more counts support this clonotype. The chain is built from TRBV19 and TRBJ2-6; 11 bases are shared with TRBD1. Trimming took 5 bases from V and 3 from J; bases not matched to a gene: 6. This CDR3 is built from 17 residues. Germline V lookup: CDR1 LNHDA, CDR2 SQIVND (reference sequence). For the CDR3, the DNA is TGTGCCAGTAGTCTTGGACAGGGGGCGCTTGGGGCCAACGTCCTGACTTTC. Translation gives CASSLGQGALGANVLTF.

The gene calls are TRBV5-4 and TRBJ2-1, with 9 positions matching TRBD1. Unmatched junction bases numbered 13, after V lost 4 bases and J lost 8 bases. The CDR3 is 16 amino acids. CDR1 SGHNT and CDR2 YYREEE come from the germline V gene (reference sequence). The CDR3 region is CASSRSTGTGIHEQFF. CDR3 DNA sequence: TGTGCCAGCAGCCGATCCACCGGGACAGGGATCCATGAGCAGTTCTTC.

The gene calls are TRBV2 and TRBJ1-2; D is perhaps TRBD1 (5 bases). Germline V gives CDR1 SNHLY, CDR2 FYNNEI. The CDR3 has 15 residues. V was shortened by 1 base and J by 4 bases, with 13 bases between the two germline ends. Here the CDR3 DNA reads TGTGCCAGCAGTGAAGAAGAAGGGACGGGCTATGGCTACACCTTC. It codes for CASSEEEGTGYGYTF. Full variable domain (rest looked up from reference TRBV2 and TRBJ1-2): EPEVTQTPSHQVTQMGQEVILRCVPISNHLYFYWYRQILGQKVEFLVSFYNNEISEKSEIFDDQFSVERPDGSNFTLKIRSTKLEDSAMYFCASSEEEGTGYGYTFGSGTRLTVV.